This note documents a single TCR beta chain sequence. The data stem from a study of control samples from healthy donors and cancer patients. Assay used: immunoSEQ multiplex PCR; TCRdb lists only in-frame clones, some missing. The sample contains over 100,000 clones, roughly 92% of which appear only once. The CDR3 totals 17 residues. Germline CDR1 is SGDLS and CDR2 is YYNGEE. V lost 3 bases and J lost 1, with 14 bases in between. Source material: blood. This receptor was taken from a man aged 18 to 29 in good health. The rearrangement uses TRBV9 and TRBJ2-6; no reliable D call. In DNA form, the CDR3 reads TGTGCCAGCAGCGCAACCAGACATCCATCTGGGGCCAACGTCCTGACTTTC. Its translation is CASSATRHPSGANVLTF.